This is a list of T cell receptor beta chains from one sample in a study of human T cells and chemical hapten exposure. TCRdb passed the RACE reads through MiXCR, listing each CDR3 protein once. The sample lists 240,000 or so distinct CDR3 sequences, about 8.6% seen once, with 2% to 2.5% in the top ten. Sequences were derived from whole blood, sampled in connection with sensitization to the hapten diphenylcyclopropenone (DPC). The receptor source for this set is a woman aged 40 to 49 with alopecia areata. Some clones in this sample may be carry-over from other donors' samples. Both conserved end residues are part of each CDR3. Fields, in order: V gene, J gene, CDR3 protein.

v_call: TRBV29-1
j_call: TRBJ2-3
cdr3_aa: CSVVADTQYF

v_call: TRBV7-2
j_call: TRBJ2-3
cdr3_aa: CASSSAGTDTQYF

v_call: TRBV2
j_call: TRBJ2-1
cdr3_aa: CASSGQLNEQFF

v_call: TRBV7-2
j_call: TRBJ2-3
cdr3_aa: CASSPPSGTSDGTQYF

v_call: TRBV5-4
j_call: TRBJ2-2
cdr3_aa: CASASGAGTGELFF

v_call: TRBV4-3
j_call: TRBJ2-5
cdr3_aa: CASSQGRDREETQYF

v_call: TRBV12-3/TRBV12-4
j_call: TRBJ2-2
cdr3_aa: CASTRDRVNTGELFF

v_call: TRBV4-2
j_call: TRBJ2-7
cdr3_aa: CASSNQAPYEQYF

v_call: TRBV29-1
j_call: TRBJ1-1
cdr3_aa: CSVRLNGVTNTEAFF

v_call: TRBV12-3/TRBV12-4
j_call: TRBJ2-5
cdr3_aa: CASSLVNTLQETQYF

v_call: TRBV20-1
j_call: TRBJ1-5
cdr3_aa: CSATQGGNQLQHF

v_call: TRBV6-2/TRBV6-3
j_call: TRBJ2-7
cdr3_aa: CASRIDSYEQYF

v_call: TRBV4-2
j_call: TRBJ2-7
cdr3_aa: CASSQGQGSYEQYF

v_call: TRBV29-1
j_call: TRBJ2-2
cdr3_aa: CSVQGNTGELFF

v_call: TRBV7-2
j_call: TRBJ2-7
cdr3_aa: CASSPGARTEQYF

v_call: TRBV5-1
j_call: TRBJ2-7
cdr3_aa: CASSATGTHYEQYF

v_call: TRBV12-3/TRBV12-4
j_call: TRBJ1-5
cdr3_aa: CASSEQSNQPQHF

v_call: TRBV5-1
j_call: TRBJ2-1
cdr3_aa: CASSLGGMSIVNEQFF

v_call: TRBV4-1
j_call: TRBJ2-1
cdr3_aa: CASSQGSSKGDNEQFF